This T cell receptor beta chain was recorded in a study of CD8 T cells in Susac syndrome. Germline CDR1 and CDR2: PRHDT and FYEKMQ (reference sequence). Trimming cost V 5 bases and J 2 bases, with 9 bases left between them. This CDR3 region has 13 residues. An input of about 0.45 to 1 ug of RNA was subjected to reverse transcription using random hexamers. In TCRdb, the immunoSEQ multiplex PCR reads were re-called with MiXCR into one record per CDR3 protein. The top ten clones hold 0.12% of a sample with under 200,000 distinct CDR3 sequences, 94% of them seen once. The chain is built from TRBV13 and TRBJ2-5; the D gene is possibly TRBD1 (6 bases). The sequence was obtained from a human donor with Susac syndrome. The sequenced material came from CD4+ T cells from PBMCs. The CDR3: CASSTGNQETQYF. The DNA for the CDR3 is TGTGCCAGCAGCACAGGGAATCAAGAGACCCAGTACTTC.